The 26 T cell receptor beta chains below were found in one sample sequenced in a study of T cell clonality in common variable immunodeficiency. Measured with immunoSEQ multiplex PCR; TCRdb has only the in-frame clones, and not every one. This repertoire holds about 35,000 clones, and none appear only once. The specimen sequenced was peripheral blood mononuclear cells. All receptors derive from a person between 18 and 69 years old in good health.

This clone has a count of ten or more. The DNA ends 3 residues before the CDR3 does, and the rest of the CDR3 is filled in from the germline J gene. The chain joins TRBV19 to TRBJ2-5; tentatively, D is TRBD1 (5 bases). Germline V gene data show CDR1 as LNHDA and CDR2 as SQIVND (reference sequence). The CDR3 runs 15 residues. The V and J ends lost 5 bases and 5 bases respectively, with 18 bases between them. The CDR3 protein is CASSLESTVRETQYF. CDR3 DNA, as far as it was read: TGTGCCAGTAGTCTGGAATCGACAGTCCGGGAGACC.

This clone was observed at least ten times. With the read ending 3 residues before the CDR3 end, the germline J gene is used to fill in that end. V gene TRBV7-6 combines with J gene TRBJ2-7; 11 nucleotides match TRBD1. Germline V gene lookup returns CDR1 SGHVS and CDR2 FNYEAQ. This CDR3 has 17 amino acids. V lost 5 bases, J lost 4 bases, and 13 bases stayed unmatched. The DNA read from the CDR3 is TGTGCCAGCAGCCAAGCAAGGGGGGGACAGGGGGGGTACGAG. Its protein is CASSQARGGQGGYE. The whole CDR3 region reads CASSQARGGQGGYEQYF.

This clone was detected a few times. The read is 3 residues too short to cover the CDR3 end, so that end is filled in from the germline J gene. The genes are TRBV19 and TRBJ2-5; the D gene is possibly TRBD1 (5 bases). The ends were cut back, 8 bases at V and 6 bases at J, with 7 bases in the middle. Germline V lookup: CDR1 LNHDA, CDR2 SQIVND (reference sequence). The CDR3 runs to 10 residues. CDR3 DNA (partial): TGTGCCAGTGGGGCAAAGACC. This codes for CASGAKT. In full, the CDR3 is CASGAKTQYF. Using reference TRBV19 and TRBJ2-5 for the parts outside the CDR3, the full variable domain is DGGITQSPKYLFRKEGQNVTLSCEQNLNHDAMYWYRQDPGQGLRLIYYSQIVNDFQKGDIAEGYSVSREKKESFPLTVTSAQKNPTAFYLCASGAKTQYFGPGTRLLVL.

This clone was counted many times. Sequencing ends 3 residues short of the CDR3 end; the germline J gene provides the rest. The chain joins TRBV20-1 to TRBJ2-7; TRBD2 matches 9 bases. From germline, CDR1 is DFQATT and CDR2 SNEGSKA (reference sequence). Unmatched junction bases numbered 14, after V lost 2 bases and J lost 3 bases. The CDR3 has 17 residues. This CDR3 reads CSARTQTLSGRFYEQYF. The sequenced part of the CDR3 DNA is TGCAGTGCTAGAACCCAGACCCTTAGCGGGAGATTCTACGAG.

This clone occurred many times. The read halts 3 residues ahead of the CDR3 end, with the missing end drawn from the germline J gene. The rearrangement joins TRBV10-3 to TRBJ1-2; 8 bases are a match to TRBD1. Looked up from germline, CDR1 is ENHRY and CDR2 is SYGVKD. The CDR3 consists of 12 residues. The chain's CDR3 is CAISVGDRGYTF. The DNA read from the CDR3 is TGTGCCATCAGTGTAGGGGACAGGGGC.

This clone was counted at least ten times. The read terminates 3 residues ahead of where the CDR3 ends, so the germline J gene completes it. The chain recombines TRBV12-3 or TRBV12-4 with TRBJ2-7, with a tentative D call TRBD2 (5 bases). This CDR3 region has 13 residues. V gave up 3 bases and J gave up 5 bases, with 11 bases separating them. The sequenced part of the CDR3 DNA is TGTGCCAGCAGTTTGGGCGGGCCTAACGAG. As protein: CASSLGGPNE. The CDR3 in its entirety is CASSLGGPNEQYF.

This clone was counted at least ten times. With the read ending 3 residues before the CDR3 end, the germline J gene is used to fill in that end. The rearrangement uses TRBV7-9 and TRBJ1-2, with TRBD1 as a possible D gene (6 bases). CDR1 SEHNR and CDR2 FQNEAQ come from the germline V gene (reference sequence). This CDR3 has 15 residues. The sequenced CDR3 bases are TGTGCCAGCAGCTTAGATGCACAGGGAAGGTCGGGC. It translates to CASSLDAQGRSG. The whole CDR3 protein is CASSLDAQGRSGYTF.

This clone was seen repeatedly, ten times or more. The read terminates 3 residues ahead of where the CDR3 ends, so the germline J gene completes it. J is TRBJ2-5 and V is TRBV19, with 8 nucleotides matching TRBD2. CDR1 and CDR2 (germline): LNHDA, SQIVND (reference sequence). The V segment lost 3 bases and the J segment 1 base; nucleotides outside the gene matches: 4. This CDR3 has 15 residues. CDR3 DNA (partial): TGTGCCAGTAGTATTGGAGGGACTAGCCAAGAGACC. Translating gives CASSIGGTSQET. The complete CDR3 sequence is CASSIGGTSQETQYF.

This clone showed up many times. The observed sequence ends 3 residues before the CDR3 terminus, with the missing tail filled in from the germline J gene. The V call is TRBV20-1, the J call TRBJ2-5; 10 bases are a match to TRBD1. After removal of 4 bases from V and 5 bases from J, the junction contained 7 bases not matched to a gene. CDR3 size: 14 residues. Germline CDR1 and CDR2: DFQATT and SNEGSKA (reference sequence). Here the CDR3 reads CSAKGQGERETQYF. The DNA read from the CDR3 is TGCAGTGCTAAAGGACAGGGGGAAAGGGAGACC.

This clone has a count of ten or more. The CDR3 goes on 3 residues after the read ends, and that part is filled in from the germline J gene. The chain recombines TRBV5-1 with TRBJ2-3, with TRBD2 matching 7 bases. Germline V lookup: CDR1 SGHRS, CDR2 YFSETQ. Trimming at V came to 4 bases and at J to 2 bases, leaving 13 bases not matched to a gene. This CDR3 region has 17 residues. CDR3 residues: CASSPGLESTFTDTQYF. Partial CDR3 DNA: TGCGCCAGCAGCCCAGGACTAGAGTCCACTTTCACAGATACG.

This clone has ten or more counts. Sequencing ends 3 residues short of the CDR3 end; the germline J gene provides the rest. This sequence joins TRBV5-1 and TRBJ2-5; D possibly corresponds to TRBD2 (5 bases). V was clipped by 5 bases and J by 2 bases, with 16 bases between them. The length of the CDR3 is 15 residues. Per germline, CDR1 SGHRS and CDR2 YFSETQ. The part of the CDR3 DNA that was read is TGCGCCAGCAGGAGGGCCTCGGCCGGACAAGAGACC. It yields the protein CASRRASAGQET. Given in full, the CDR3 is CASRRASAGQETQYF.

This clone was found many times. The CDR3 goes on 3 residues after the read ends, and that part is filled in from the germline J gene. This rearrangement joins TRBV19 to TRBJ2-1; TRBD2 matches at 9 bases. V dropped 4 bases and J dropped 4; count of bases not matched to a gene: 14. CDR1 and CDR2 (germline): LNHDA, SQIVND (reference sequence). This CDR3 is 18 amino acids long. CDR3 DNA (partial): TGTGCCAGTAGTAATCCCCCGCTAGCGGGAACTAAATACAATGAG. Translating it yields CASSNPPLAGTKYNE. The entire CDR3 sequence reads CASSNPPLAGTKYNEQFF.

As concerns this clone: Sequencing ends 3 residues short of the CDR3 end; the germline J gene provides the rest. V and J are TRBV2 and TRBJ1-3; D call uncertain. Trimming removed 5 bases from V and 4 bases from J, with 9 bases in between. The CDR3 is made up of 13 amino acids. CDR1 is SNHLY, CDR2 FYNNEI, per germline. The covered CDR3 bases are TGTGCCAGCAGTTACTCGGGGGGAAACACC. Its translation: CASSYSGGNT. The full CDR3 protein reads CASSYSGGNTIYF.

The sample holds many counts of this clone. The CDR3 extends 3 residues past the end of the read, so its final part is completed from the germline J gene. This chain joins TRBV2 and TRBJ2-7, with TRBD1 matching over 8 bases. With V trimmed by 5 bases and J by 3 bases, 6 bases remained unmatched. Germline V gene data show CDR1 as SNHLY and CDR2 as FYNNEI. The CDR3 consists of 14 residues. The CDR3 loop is CASSRPGQDYEQYF. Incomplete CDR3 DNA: TGTGCCAGCAGTAGACCGGGACAGGACTACGAG.

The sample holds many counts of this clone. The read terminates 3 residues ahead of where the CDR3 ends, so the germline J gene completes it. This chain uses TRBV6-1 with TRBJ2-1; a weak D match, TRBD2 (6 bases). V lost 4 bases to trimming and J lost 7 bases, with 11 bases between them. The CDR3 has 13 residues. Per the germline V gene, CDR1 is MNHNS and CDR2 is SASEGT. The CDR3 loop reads CASSGLAQNEQFF. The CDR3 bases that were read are TGTGCCAGCAGTGGCCTAGCGCAAAATGAG.

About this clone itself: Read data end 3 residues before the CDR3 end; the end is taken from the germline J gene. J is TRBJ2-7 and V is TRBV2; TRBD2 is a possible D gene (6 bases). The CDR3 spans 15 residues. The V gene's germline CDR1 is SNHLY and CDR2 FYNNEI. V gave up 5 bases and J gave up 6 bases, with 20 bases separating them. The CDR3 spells CASSNTLAPTGEQYF. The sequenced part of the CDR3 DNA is TGTGCCAGCAGTAATACTCTAGCGCCGACGGGCGAG. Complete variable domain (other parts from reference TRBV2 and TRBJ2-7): EPEVTQTPSHQVTQMGQEVILRCVPISNHLYFYWYRQILGQKVEFLVSFYNNEISEKSEIFDDQFSVERPDGSNFTLKIRSTKLEDSAMYFCASSNTLAPTGEQYFGPGTRLTVT.

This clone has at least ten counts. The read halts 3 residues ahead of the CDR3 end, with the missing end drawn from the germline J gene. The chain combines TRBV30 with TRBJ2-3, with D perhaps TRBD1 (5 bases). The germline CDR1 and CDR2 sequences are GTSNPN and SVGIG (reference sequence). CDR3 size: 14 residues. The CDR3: CAWSGQGFQETQYF. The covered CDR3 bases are TGTGCCTGGAGTGGCCAGGGATTCCAAGAGACG.

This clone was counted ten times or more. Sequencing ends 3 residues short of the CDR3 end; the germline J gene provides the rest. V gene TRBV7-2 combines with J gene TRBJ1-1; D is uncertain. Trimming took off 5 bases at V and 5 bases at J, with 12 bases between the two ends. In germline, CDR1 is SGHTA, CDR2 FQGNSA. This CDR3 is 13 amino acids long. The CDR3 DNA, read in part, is TGTGCCAGCAGCCCGACACCGGTAACTGAA. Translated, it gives CASSPTPVTE. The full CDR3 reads CASSPTPVTEAFF.

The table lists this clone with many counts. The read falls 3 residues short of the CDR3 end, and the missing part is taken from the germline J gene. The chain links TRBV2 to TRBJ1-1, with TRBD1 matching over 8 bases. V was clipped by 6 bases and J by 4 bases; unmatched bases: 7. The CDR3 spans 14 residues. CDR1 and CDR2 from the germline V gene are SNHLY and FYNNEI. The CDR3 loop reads CASSTRGLGTEAFF. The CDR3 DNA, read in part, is TGTGCCAGCAGCACCAGGGGGCTGGGCACTGAA.

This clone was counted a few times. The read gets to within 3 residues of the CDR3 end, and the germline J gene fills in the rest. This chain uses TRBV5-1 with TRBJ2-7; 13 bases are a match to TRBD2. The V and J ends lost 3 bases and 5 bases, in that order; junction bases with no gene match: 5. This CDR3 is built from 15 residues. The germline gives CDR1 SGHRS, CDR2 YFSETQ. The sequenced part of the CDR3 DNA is TGCGCCAGCAGCTGGGCTGGGACTAGCGGGGACGAG. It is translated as CASSWAGTSGDE. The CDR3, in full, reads CASSWAGTSGDEQYF.

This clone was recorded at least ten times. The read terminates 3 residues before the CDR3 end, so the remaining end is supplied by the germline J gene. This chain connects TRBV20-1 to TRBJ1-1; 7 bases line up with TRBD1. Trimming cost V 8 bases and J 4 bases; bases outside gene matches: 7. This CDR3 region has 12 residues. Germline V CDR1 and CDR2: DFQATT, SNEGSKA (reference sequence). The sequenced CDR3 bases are TGCAGTACGAACAGGGGAAGCACTGAA. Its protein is CSTNRGSTE. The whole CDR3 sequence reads CSTNRGSTEAFF.

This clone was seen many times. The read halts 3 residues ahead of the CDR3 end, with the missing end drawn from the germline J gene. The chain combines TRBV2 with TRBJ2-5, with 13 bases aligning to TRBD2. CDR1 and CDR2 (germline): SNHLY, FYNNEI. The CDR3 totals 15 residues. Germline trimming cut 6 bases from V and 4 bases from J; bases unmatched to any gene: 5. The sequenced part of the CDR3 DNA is TGTGCCAGCAGCCGAGGACTAGCGGGAGTAGAGACC. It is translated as CASSRGLAGVET. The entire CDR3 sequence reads CASSRGLAGVETQYF.

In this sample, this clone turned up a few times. Partial CDR3 DNA: TGTGCCAGCAGTCGGGGGGCTAATGAAAAG. Translating gives CASSRGANEK. The complete CDR3 sequence is CASSRGANEKLFF. The V gene is TRBV7-2, the J gene TRBJ2-2, with a tentative D call TRBD2 (7 bases). The read finishes 3 residues shy of the CDR3 end, and the germline J gene is used to complete it. CDR1 is SGHTA and CDR2 is FQGNSA in the germline V gene. The CDR3 is made up of 13 amino acids. The whole variable domain, filled in from reference TRBV7-2 and TRBJ2-2, reads GAGVSQSPSNKVTEKGKDVELRCDPISGHTALYWYRQSLGQGLEFLIYFQGNSAPDKSGLPSDRFSAERTGGSVSTLTIQRTQQEDSAVYLCASSRGANEKLFFGEGSRLTVL.

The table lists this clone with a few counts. CDR3 loop: CASSFRTSGSYEQYF. The DNA read from the CDR3 is TGCGCCAGCAGCTTCAGGACTAGCGGGTCCTACGAG. This chain connects TRBV5-1 to TRBJ2-7; TRBD2 matches at 11 bases. The sequenced fragment ends 3 residues before the CDR3 boundary, so the rest is inferred from the germline J gene. The germline V gene has CDR1 SGHRS and CDR2 YFSETQ. V was pared by 2 bases and J by 1 base, with 2 bases of the junction left unmatched. CDR3 length: 15 amino acids. The variable domain in full, completed from reference TRBV5-1 and TRBJ2-7, reads KAGVTQTPRYLIKTRGQQVTLSCSPISGHRSVSWYQQTPGQGLQFLFEYFSETQRNKGNFPGRFSGRQFSNSRSEMNVSTLELGDSALYLCASSFRTSGSYEQYFGPGTRLTVT.

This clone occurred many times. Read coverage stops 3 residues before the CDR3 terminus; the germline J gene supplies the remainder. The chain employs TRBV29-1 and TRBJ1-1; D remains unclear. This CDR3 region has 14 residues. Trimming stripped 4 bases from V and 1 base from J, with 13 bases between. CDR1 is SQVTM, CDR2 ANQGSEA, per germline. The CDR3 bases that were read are TGCAGCGTTGTGCACGTCGCAGGGAACACTGAA. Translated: CSVVHVAGNTE. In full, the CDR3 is CSVVHVAGNTEAFF.

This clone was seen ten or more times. The DNA read from the CDR3 is TGTGCCAGCAGCCAAGATTCATTATTGCGGGAGTTTTCCTACTACGAG. It translates to CASSQDSLLREFSYYE. The whole CDR3 protein is CASSQDSLLREFSYYEQYF. The chain employs TRBV14 and TRBJ2-7; TRBD2 matches at 7 bases. The read terminates 3 residues ahead of where the CDR3 ends, so the germline J gene completes it. The CDR3 has 19 amino acids. The junction had 17 bases not matched to a gene; V was cut back by 0 bases and J by 3 bases. CDR1 and CDR2 (germline): SGHDN, FVKESK.